The clone carrying this TCR beta chain occurred many times. Its target is unknown. The CDR3 covers 13 residues. Germline V CDR1 and CDR2: SGHRS, YFSETQ. V was pared by 0 bases and J by 1 base, with 3 bases between. This sample was included in a study of response to subunit inactivated influenza vaccine. Overall study findings and caveats: Authors suggested each seasonal flu vaccination may recruit only limited numbers of new T cells.

MiXCR, applied by TCRdb to the RT-PCR reads, yields one record per CDR3 protein. The data show about 520,000 distinct CDR3 sequences, with less than 7.5% seen just once and around 13% held by the top ten. The receptor was derived from a man aged 45 to 70 who received an inactivated influenza vaccine. The material sequenced was PBMCs from blood, taken less than 25 months after vaccination. The chain carries TRBV5-1 and TRBJ2-3; D remains ambiguous. CDR3 in amino acids: CASSLDGTDTQYF. CDR3 bases: TGCGCCAGCAGCTTGGACGGCACAGATACGCAGTATTTT.